The sequence of this T cell receptor beta chain was determined in a study of cytomegalovirus exposure and HLA in healthy donors. Regarding the study as a whole: According to reports, the classifier identified cytomegalovirus status with high specificity and sensitivity. Most TCR sequences were rare, but some public TCRs occurred in many donors. In the roughly 120 validation repertoires, a later analysis found that first-cohort TCR clusters tended to co-occur.

This clone has a handful of counts. The antigen is not known. The study drew the donors from its 120-subject validation cohort, separate from the roughly 700-subject first cohort. Sequenced by immunoSEQ multiplex PCR; TCRdb stores in-frame clones only, minus some. Found here are approximately 190,000 clones, about 80% of them singletons; the top ten hold about 7%. The clonotype comes from a man younger than 35 in good health and CMV-seropositive. Input material: PBMCs.

CDR3 residues: CASSNSGKAGELFF. The CDR3 DNA sequence: TGTGCCAGCAGCAATAGCGGGAAAGCCGGGGAGCTGTTTTTT. The chain couples TRBV7-9 to TRBJ2-2; TRBD2 aligns across 8 bases. This CDR3 is 14 amino acids long. From germline, CDR1 is SEHNR and CDR2 FQNEAQ (reference sequence). The J segment lost 6 bases and the V segment lost 5 bases, leaving 5 bases of the junction unmatched.